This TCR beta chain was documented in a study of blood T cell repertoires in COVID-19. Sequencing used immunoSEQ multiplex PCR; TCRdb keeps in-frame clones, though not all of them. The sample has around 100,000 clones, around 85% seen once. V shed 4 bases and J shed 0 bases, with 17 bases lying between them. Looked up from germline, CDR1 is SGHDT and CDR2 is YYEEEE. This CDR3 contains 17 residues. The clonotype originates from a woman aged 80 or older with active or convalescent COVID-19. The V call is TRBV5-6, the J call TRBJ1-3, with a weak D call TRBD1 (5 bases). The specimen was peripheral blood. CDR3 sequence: CASSPDTSVNSGNTIYF. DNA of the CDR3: TGTGCCAGCAGCCCGGACACTAGCGTCAACTCTGGAAACACCATATATTTT.